The source of this T cell receptor (beta chain) is a study of OX40 agonist ivuxolimab in advanced cancers. General study findings and limits: There were, on average, more expanded clones in CD8+ T cells than in CD4+. CD4+ and CD8+ T cells in blood underwent clonal expansion by week 6 at 0.1 to 3.0 mg/kg. Certain nonresponders likewise exhibited a low normalized T-cell clonal expansion.

For this clone: The antigen is undetermined.

The CDR3 extends over 19 amino acids. V shed 5 bases and J 3 bases; nucleotides not matched to a gene: 10. Germline values: CDR1 MDHEN, CDR2 SYDVKM. The protocol was immunoSEQ multiplex PCR, while the TCRdb copy is restricted to in-frame clones and leaves out a portion. This table has tens of thousands of clones, roughly four fifths appearing once. This sequence originates from an adult with an advanced solid tumor such as melanoma, head and neck, liver or kidney cancer. Sequencing was performed on CD4+ or CD8+ T cells sorted from blood, taken in a trial of the OX40 agonist ivuxolimab. V usage is TRBV28 and J usage is TRBJ2-2; TRBD2 matches 15 bases. CDR3 DNA: TGTGCCAGCAGTCCCTTTGGACTAGCGGGAGGGCCGGACACCGGGGAGCTGTTTTTT. Amino acid sequence: CASSPFGLAGGPDTGELFF.